This record looks at one T cell receptor beta chain sequence and its context. Antigen unknown. V was trimmed by 0 bases and J by 0 bases, leaving 6 bases between them. The CDR3 loop spans 15 amino acids. Germline loops: CDR1 SGHAT, CDR2 FQNNGV. This specimen belongs to a study of shared clonotypes between healthy human individuals. Background on the study: The plates for each donor numbered three CD4 naive, three CD4 memory, two CD8 naive and one CD8 memory.

Clones were read by immunoSEQ multiplex PCR, and TCRdb kept only the in-frame ones, dropping some. The table includes hundreds of thousands of clones, 95% to 97% detected once. Study outcomes and limitations: With few donors, the genetic and exposure-history diversity represented was limited. Relative to their counterparts shared across all four donors, non-shared clonotypes exhibited diminished generation probabilities.

This clonotype originated in a woman aged 30 to 39 in good health. This chain connects TRBV11-2 to TRBJ2-1; TRBD2 might be the D (5 bases). Sample: naive CD4+ T cells sorted from blood. Subset meaning: CD45RA+ positively selected. Here the CDR3 reads CASSLDAGSYNEQFF. The CDR3 nucleotides read TGTGCCAGCAGCTTAGATGCGGGCTCCTACAATGAGCAGTTCTTC.